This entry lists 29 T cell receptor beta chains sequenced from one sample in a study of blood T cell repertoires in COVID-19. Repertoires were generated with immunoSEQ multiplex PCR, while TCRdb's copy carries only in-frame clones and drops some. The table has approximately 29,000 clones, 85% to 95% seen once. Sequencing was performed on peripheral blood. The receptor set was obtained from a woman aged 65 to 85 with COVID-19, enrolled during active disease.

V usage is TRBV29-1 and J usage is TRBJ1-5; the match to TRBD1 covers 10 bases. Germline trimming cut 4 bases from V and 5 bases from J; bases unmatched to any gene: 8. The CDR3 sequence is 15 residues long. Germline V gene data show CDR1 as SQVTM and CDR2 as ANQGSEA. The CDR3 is CSVGRTGGFDQPQHF. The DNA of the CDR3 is TGCAGCGTTGGAAGGACAGGGGGGTTCGATCAGCCCCAGCATTTT.

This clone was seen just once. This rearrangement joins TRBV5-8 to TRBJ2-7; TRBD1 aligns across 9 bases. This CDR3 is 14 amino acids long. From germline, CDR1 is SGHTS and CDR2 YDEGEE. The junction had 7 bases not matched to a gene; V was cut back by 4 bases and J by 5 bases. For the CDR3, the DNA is TGTGCCAGCAGCCTAGCAGACAGGGGGGACGAGCAGTACTTC. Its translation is CASSLADRGDEQYF. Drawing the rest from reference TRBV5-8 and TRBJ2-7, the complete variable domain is EAGVTQSPTHLIKTRGQQATLRCSPISGHTSVYWYQQALGLGLQFLLWYDEGEERNRGNFPPRFSGRQFPNYSSELNVNALELEDSALYLCASSLADRGDEQYFGPGTRLTVT.

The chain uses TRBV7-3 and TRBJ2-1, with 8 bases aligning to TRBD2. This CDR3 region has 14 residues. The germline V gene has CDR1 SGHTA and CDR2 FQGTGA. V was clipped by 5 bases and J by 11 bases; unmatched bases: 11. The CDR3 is CASSPGLGPRQQFF. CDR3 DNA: TGTGCCAGCAGCCCGGGACTAGGGCCCCGACAGCAGTTCTTC.

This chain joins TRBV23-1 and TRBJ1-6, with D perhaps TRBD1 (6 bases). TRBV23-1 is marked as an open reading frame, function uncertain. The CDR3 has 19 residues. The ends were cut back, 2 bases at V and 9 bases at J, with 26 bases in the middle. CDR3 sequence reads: CASSQPKLPAGVAGSPLHF. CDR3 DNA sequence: TGCGCCAGCAGTCAACCGAAACTACCGGCAGGGGTCGCGGGTTCACCCCTCCACTTT.

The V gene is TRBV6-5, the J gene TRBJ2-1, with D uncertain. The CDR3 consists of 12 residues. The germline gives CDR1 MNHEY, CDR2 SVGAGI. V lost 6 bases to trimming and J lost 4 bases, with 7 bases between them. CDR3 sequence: CASSQKYNEQFF. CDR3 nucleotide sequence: TGTGCCAGCAGCCAAAAATACAATGAGCAGTTCTTC.

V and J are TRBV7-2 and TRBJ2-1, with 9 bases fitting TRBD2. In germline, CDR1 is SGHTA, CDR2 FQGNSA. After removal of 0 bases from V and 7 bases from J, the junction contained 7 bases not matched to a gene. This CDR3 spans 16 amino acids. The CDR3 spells CASSLASGRPGNEQFF. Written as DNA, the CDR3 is TGTGCCAGCAGCTTAGCTAGCGGGAGACCCGGGAATGAGCAGTTCTTC.

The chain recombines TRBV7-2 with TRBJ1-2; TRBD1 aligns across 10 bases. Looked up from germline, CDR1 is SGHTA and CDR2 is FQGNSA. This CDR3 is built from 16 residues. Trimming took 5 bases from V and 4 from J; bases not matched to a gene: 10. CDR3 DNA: TGTGCCAGCAGCGCGCTGGGACAGGGGAAGACCTATGGCTACACCTTC. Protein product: CASSALGQGKTYGYTF.

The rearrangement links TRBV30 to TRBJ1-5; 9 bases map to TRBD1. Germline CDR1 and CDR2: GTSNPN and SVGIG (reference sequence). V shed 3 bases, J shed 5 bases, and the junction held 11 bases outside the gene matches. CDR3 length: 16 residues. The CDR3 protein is CAWSLTGGEFYQPQHF. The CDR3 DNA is TGTGCCTGGAGCCTAACAGGGGGCGAGTTCTATCAGCCCCAGCATTTT. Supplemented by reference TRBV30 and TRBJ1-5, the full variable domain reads SQTIHQWPATLVQPVGSPLSLECTVEGTSNPNLYWYRQAAGRGLQLLFYSVGIGQISSEVPQNLSASRPQDRQFILSSKKLLLSDSGFYLCAWSLTGGEFYQPQHFGDGTRLSIL.

The CDR3 sequence: CATSGQGGYAQYF. In nucleotides, the CDR3 is TGTGCCACCAGTGGGCAGGGGGGATATGCCCAGTACTTC. The chain carries TRBV24-1 and TRBJ2-5; D is perhaps TRBD1 (7 bases). This CDR3 is built from 13 residues. The V end was cut by 5 bases, the J end by 9 bases, with 15 bases between. Germline-derived CDR1 and CDR2 are KGHDR and SFDVKD.

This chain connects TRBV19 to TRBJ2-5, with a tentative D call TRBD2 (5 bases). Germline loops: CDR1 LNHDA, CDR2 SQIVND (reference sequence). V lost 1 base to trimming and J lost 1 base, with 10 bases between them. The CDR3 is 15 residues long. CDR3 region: CASSIGRGFQETQYF. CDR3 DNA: TGTGCCAGTAGTATAGGACGGGGATTCCAAGAGACCCAGTACTTC.

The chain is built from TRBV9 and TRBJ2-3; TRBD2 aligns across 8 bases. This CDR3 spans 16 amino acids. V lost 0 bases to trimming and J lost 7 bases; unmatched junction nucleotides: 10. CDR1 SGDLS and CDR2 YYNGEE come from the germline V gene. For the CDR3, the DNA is TGTGCCAGCAGCGTAGATGGGAGCGGGAGAGGATATACGCAGTATTTT. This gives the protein CASSVDGSGRGYTQYF.

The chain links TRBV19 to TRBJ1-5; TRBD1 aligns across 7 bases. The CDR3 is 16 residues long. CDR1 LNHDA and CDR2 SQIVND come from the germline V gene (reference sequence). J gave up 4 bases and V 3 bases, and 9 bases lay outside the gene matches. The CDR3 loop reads CASSIRQGPLNQPQHF. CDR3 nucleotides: TGTGCCAGTAGTATCCGACAGGGTCCTCTTAATCAGCCCCAGCATTTT.

CDR3: CASSPPPGQGAYNEQFF. The CDR3 DNA follows: TGTGCCAGCAGTCCACCGCCGGGACAGGGGGCCTACAATGAGCAGTTCTTC. The rearrangement uses TRBV27 and TRBJ2-1; TRBD1 matches at 11 bases. V lost 5 bases and J lost 2; bases outside the gene matches: 8. Germline V gives CDR1 MNHEY, CDR2 SMNVEV (reference sequence). The CDR3 contains 17 residues.

In nucleotides, the CDR3 is TGTGCCAGCAGGCAAACCGGGACTTCAAGCTCCTACGAGCAGTACTTC. It yields the protein CASRQTGTSSSYEQYF. The V call is TRBV28, the J call TRBJ2-7; a weak D match, TRBD2 (6 bases). Trimming cost V 6 bases and J 0 bases, with 18 bases left between them. The germline V gene has CDR1 MDHEN and CDR2 SYDVKM. The CDR3 is 16 amino acids.

CDR3: CASSADRTVGNTIYF. CDR3 bases: TGTGCCAGCAGCGCGGACAGGACTGTTGGAAACACCATATATTTT. This chain uses TRBV2 with TRBJ1-3, with 7 bases matching TRBD1. Germline CDR1 is SNHLY and CDR2 is FYNNEI. This CDR3 region has 15 residues. V dropped 6 bases and J dropped 3; count of bases not matched to a gene: 8.

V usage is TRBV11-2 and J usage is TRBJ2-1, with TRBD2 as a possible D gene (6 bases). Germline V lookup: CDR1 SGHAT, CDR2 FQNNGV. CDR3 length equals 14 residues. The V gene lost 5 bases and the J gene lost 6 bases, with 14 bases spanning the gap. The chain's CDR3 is CASSRGDHLNEQFF. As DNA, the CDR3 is TGTGCCAGCAGCCGCGGGGACCATCTCAATGAGCAGTTCTTC.

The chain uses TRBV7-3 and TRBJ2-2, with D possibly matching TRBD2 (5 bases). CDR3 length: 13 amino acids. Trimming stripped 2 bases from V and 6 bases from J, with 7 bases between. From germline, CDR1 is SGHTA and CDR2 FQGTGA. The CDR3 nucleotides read TGTGCCAGCAGCTTAGTACTAGCCGGGGAGCTGTTTTTT. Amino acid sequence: CASSLVLAGELFF.

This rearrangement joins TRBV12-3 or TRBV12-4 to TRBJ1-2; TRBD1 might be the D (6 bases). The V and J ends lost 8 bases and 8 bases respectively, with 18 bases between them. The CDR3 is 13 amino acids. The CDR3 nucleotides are TGTGCCAGCCGTGCTACAGGGCTCGAGGGCTACACCTTC. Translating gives CASRATGLEGYTF.

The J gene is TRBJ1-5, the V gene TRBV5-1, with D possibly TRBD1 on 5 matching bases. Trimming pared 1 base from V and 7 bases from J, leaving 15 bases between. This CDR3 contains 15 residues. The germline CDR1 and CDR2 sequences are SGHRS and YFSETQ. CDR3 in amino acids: CASSLNGGREQPQHF. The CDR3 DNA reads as TGCGCCAGCAGCTTGAACGGGGGTAGGGAACAGCCCCAGCATTTT.

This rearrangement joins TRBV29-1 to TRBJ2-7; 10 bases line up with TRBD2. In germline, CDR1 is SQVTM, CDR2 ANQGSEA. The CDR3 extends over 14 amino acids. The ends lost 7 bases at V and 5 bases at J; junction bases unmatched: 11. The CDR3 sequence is CSASGLAGVHEQYF. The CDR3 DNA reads TGCAGCGCTAGTGGCCTAGCGGGAGTCCACGAGCAGTACTTC.

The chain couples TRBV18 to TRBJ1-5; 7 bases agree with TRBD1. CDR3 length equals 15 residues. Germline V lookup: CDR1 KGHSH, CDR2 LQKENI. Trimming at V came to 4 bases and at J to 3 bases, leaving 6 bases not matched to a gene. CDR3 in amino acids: CASSLGGQSNQPQHF. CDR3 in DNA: TGTGCCAGCTCACTCGGGGGACAGTCCAATCAGCCCCAGCATTTT.

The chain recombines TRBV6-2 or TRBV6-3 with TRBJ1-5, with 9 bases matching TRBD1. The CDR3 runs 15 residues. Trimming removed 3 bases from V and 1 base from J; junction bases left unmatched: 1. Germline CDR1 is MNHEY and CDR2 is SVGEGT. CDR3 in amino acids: CASSYGQGSNQPQHF. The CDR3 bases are TGTGCCAGCAGTTATGGACAGGGGAGCAATCAGCCCCAGCATTTT.

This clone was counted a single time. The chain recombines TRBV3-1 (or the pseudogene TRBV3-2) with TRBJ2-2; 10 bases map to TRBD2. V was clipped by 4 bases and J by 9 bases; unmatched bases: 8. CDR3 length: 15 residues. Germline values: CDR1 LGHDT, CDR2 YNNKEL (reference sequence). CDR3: CASSLSGGTSRELFF. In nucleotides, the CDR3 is TGTGCCAGCAGCCTTAGCGGGGGGACCTCCCGGGAGCTGTTTTTT.

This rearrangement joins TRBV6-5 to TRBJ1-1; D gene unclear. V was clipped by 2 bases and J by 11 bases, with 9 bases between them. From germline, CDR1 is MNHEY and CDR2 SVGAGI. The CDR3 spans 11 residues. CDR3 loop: CASSYQDKAFF. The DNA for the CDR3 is TGTGCCAGCAGTTACCAAGACAAGGCTTTCTTT.

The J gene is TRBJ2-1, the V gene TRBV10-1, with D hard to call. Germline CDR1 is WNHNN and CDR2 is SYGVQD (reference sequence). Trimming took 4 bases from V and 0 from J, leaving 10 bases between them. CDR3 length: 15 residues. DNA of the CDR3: TGCGCCAGCAGTGGGAACCCTAGCTCCTACAATGAGCAGTTCTTC. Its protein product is CASSGNPSSYNEQFF.

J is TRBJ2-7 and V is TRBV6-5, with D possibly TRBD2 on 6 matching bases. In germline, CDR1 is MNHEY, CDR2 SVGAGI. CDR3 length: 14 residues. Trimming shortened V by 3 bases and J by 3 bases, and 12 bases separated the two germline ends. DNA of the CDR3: TGTGCCAGCAGTTATGTGGGGGAGGTCTACGAGCAGTACTTC. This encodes CASSYVGEVYEQYF.

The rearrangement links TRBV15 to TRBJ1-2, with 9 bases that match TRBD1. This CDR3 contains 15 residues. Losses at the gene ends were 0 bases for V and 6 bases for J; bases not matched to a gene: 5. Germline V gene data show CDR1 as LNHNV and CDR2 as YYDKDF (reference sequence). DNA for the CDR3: TGTGCCACCAGCAGAGAGGGACAGGGCATCGATGGCTACACCTTC. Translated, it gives CATSREGQGIDGYTF. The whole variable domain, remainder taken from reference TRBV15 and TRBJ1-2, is DAMVIQNPRYQVTQFGKPVTLSCSQTLNHNVMYWYQQKSSQAPKLLFHYYDKDFNNEADTPDNFQSRRPNTSFCFLDIRSPGLGDTAMYLCATSREGQGIDGYTFGSGTRLTVV.

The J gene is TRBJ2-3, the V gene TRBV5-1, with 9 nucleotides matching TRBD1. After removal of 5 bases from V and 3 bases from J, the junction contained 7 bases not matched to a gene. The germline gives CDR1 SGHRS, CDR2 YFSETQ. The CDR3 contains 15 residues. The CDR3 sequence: CASRETGGLTDTQYF. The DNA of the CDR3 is TGCGCCAGCAGAGAAACAGGGGGCTTAACAGATACGCAGTATTTT.

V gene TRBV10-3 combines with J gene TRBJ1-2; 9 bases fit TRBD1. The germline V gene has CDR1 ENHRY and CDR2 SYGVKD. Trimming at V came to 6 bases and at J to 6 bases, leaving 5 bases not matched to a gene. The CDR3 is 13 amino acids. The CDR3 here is CAISKDRGDGYTF. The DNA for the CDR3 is TGTGCCATCAGCAAGGACAGGGGAGATGGCTACACCTTC.